Listed here are 12 T cell receptor beta chains from one sample, sequenced in a study of blood T cell repertoires in COVID-19. Using immunoSEQ multiplex PCR, the repertoire was profiled, and TCRdb retains in-frame clones only, with some absent. The sample carries 200,000 to 250,000 clones, roughly four fifths recorded once. What was sequenced was PBMCs or T cells enriched from blood (not recorded which). Receptors originate from a man in his sixties who had recovered from COVID-19.

This sequence joins TRBV19 and TRBJ2-1; TRBD2 agrees at 13 bases. Per the germline V gene, CDR1 is LNHDA and CDR2 is SQIVND (reference sequence). This CDR3 is 15 amino acids long. V lost 6 bases, J lost 7 bases, and 6 bases stayed unmatched. The CDR3: CASSKTSGGKNEQFF. CDR3 DNA: TGTGCCAGTAGCAAGACTAGCGGGGGGAAAAATGAGCAGTTCTTC.

The V gene is TRBV3-1 (or the pseudogene TRBV3-2), the J gene TRBJ1-5; D gene unclear. V was cut by 0 bases and J by 7 bases, with 7 bases left in between. Germline V gene sequence: CDR1 LGHDT, CDR2 YNNKEL (reference sequence). This CDR3 is built from 13 residues. The CDR3 DNA follows: TGTGCCAGCAGCCAAGATCGAGAACAGCCCCAGCATTTT. Protein sequence: CASSQDREQPQHF.

In its sample, this clone was seen once. J is TRBJ1-3 and V is TRBV18; D is unclear. V shed 2 bases and J shed 0 bases, with 11 bases lying between them. Germline values: CDR1 KGHSH, CDR2 LQKENI. The CDR3 totals 16 residues. The CDR3 DNA is TGTGCCAGCTCACCATCTTTAGCCAACTCTGGAAACACCATATATTTT. Translating gives CASSPSLANSGNTIYF.

The chain joins TRBV9 to TRBJ1-4, with 10 bases aligning to TRBD1. J gave up 5 bases and V 4 bases, and 5 bases lay outside the gene matches. In germline, CDR1 is SGDLS, CDR2 YYNGEE. The CDR3 spans 15 residues. Here the CDR3 reads CASSIRQGANEKLFF. For the CDR3, the DNA is TGTGCCAGCAGCATCCGACAGGGGGCAAATGAAAAACTGTTTTTT.

The chain combines TRBV7-2 with TRBJ1-6, with no clear D. Germline CDR1 is SGHTA and CDR2 is FQGNSA. The germline V and J ends were trimmed by 2 bases and 8 bases, with 7 bases remaining between them. CDR3 length: 13 amino acids. The CDR3 DNA follows: TGTGCCAGCAGCTTAATGCGGGATTCACCCCTCCACTTT. This translates into CASSLMRDSPLHF. Full variable domain (missing parts from reference TRBV7-2 and TRBJ1-6): GAGVSQSPSNKVTEKGKDVELRCDPISGHTALYWYRQSLGQGLEFLIYFQGNSAPDKSGLPSDRFSAERTGGSVSTLTIQRTQQEDSAVYLCASSLMRDSPLHFGNGTRLTVT.

J is TRBJ1-1 and V is TRBV2; D is possibly TRBD1 (6 bases). Germline CDR1 reads SNHLY; CDR2 reads FYNNEI. The CDR3 has 14 amino acids. Trimming removed 4 bases at V and 2 bases at J, with 11 bases between. CDR3: CASSVSGTNTEAFF. CDR3 in DNA: TGTGCCAGCAGTGTCTCAGGGACAAACACTGAAGCTTTCTTT.

The V and J genes are TRBV18 and TRBJ1-1, with 10 bases aligning to TRBD1. This CDR3 has 18 residues. Germline assignment: CDR1 KGHSH and CDR2 LQKENI. Losses at the gene ends were 6 bases for V and 4 bases for J; bases not matched to a gene: 17. The CDR3 region has the DNA TGTGCCAGCTCCCCCAGACAGGGGGCTTCTGTGTGGGGCACTGAAGCTTTCTTT. It encodes CASSPRQGASVWGTEAFF. The whole variable domain, filled in from reference TRBV18 and TRBJ1-1, reads NAGVMQNPRHLVRRRGQEARLRCSPMKGHSHVYWYRQLPEEGLKFMVYLQKENIIDESGMPKERFSAEFPKEGPSILRIQQVVRGDSAAYFCASSPRQGASVWGTEAFFGQGTRLTVV.

J is TRBJ1-5 and V is TRBV19, with 7 nucleotides matching TRBD1. Germline loops: CDR1 LNHDA, CDR2 SQIVND (reference sequence). Trimming took 0 bases from V and 5 from J; bases not matched to a gene: 7. The CDR3 is made up of 16 amino acids. DNA for the CDR3: TGTGCCAGTAGTATAGAGGCGGCAGGGGGTCATCAGCCCCAGCATTTT. It is translated as CASSIEAAGGHQPQHF.

This sequence joins TRBV5-1 and TRBJ1-6; tentative D call: TRBD1 (5 bases). V gave up 4 bases and J gave up 1 base, with 12 bases separating them. The CDR3 loop spans 16 amino acids. Germline-derived CDR1 and CDR2 are SGHRS and YFSETQ. CDR3 loop: CASSPAGGSYNSPLHF. The DNA for the CDR3 is TGCGCCAGCAGCCCGGCGGGGGGTTCCTATAATTCACCCCTCCACTTT.

The chain is built from TRBV7-2 and TRBJ2-7; 7 bases match TRBD1. CDR3 length: 15 amino acids. Germline V gives CDR1 SGHTA, CDR2 FQGNSA. Losses at the gene ends were 1 base for V and 3 bases for J; bases not matched to a gene: 6. The DNA of the CDR3 is TGTGCCAGCAGCTTAGGTGTGACAGGGATCTACGAGCAGTACTTC. Encoded protein: CASSLGVTGIYEQYF. Supplemented by reference TRBV7-2 and TRBJ2-7, the full variable domain reads GAGVSQSPSNKVTEKGKDVELRCDPISGHTALYWYRQSLGQGLEFLIYFQGNSAPDKSGLPSDRFSAERTGGSVSTLTIQRTQQEDSAVYLCASSLGVTGIYEQYFGPGTRLTVT.

The CDR3 nucleotides are TGCGCCAGCAGTGGTTTCACAGGGCCTGGAGCTTTCTTT. It translates to CASSGFTGPGAFF. This chain connects TRBV10-2 to TRBJ1-1; tentative D call: TRBD1 (6 bases). Looked up from germline, CDR1 is WSHSY and CDR2 is SAAADI. This CDR3 spans 13 amino acids. Trimming left V 4 bases short and J 10 bases short, with 16 bases between.

A few counts support this clone. The chain is built from TRBV6-5 and TRBJ1-2; TRBD1 aligns across 8 bases. The V and J ends lost 6 bases and 4 bases, in that order; junction bases with no gene match: 7. CDR3 length: 14 amino acids. Germline CDR1 MNHEY, CDR2 SVGAGI. The CDR3 DNA reads as TGTGCCAGCAGCTACCTAGACAGGGGCTATGGCTACACCTTC. It specifies CASSYLDRGYGYTF.